This TCR beta chain was obtained from a study of OX40 agonist ivuxolimab in advanced cancers. Per germline, CDR1 KGHSH and CDR2 LQKENI. The ends were cut back, 2 bases at V and 3 bases at J, with 7 bases in the middle. The length of the CDR3 is 13 residues. Assay used: immunoSEQ multiplex PCR; TCRdb lists only in-frame clones, some missing. The sample includes under 85,000 clones, around nine tenths seen only once; the top ten take 2% to 3%. There are a few counts of this clone. Sample: CD4+ or CD8+ T cells sorted from blood, taken in a trial of the OX40 agonist ivuxolimab. The chain carries TRBV18 and TRBJ1-1; no clear D. The origin of this receptor is an adult with an advanced solid tumor such as melanoma, head and neck, liver or kidney cancer. The CDR3 region has the DNA TGTGCCAGCTCACCAAGGGTGGACACTGAAGCTTTCTTT. Translated, it gives CASSPRVDTEAFF.